Below, 5 T cell receptor beta chains from the same sample are listed, as sequenced in a study of blood T cell repertoires in COVID-19. Assay used: immunoSEQ multiplex PCR; TCRdb lists only in-frame clones, some missing. The data hold under 300,000 clones, with under 85% observed a single time. The specimen sequenced was peripheral blood. All receptors come from a middle-aged woman with active or convalescent COVID-19.

This chain links TRBV3-1 (or the pseudogene TRBV3-2) with TRBJ1-6; unclear D gene. Looked up from germline, CDR1 is LGHDT and CDR2 is YNNKEL (reference sequence). CDR3 size: 12 residues. V lost 5 bases to trimming and J lost 10 bases, with 9 bases between them. This CDR3 reads CASSWPESPLHF. CDR3 sequence (DNA): TGTGCCAGCAGCTGGCCAGAATCACCCCTCCACTTT.

This chain uses TRBV15 with TRBJ1-4, with 7 bases aligning to TRBD1. The germline CDR1 and CDR2 sequences are LNHNV and YYDKDF (reference sequence). This CDR3 comprises 15 residues. V shed 4 bases and J 6 bases; nucleotides not matched to a gene: 8. The CDR3 region has the DNA TGTGCCACCAGCACGCAATTAGACAGGGATGAAAAACTGTTTTTT. Its protein product is CATSTQLDRDEKLFF.

The chain carries TRBV9 and TRBJ2-2; D is perhaps TRBD1 (5 bases). V was shortened by 3 bases and J by 10 bases, with 16 bases between the two germline ends. The CDR3 is 14 residues long. Germline V CDR1 and CDR2: SGDLS, YYNGEE. CDR3 protein: CASSAELDSLELFF. Written as DNA, the CDR3 is TGTGCCAGCAGCGCCGAACTCGACAGCCTGGAGCTGTTTTTT.

This chain joins TRBV5-6 and TRBJ2-7, with unresolved D. Germline-derived CDR1 and CDR2 are SGHDT and YYEEEE. V was shortened by 7 bases and J by 4 bases, with 12 bases between the two germline ends. The CDR3 contains 12 residues. The CDR3 reads CASGSRSYEQYF. In nucleotides, the CDR3 is TGTGCCAGCGGTAGCCGCAGTTACGAGCAGTACTTC.

This clone appeared a single time. V usage is TRBV9 and J usage is TRBJ2-1, with 7 bases lining up with TRBD1. Germline assignment: CDR1 SGDLS and CDR2 YYNGEE. Trimming took 3 bases from V and 7 from J; bases not matched to a gene: 10. CDR3 size: 15 residues. The CDR3 nucleotides are TGTGCCAGCAGCGCAGGGGGTGGATCGGGTAATGAGCAGTTCTTC. Its translation: CASSAGGGSGNEQFF.